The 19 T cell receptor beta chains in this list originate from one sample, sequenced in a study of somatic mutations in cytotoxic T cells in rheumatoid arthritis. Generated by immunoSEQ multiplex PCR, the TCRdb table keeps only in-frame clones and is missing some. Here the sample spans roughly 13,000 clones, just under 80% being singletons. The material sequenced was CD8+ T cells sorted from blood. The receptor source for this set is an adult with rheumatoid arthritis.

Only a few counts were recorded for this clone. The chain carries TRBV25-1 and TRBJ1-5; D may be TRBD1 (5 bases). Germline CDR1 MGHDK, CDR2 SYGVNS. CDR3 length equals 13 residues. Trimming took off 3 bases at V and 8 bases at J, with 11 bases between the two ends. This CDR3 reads CASSEGGVEPQHF. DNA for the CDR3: TGTGCCAGCAGTGAGGGAGGGGTTGAGCCCCAGCATTTT.

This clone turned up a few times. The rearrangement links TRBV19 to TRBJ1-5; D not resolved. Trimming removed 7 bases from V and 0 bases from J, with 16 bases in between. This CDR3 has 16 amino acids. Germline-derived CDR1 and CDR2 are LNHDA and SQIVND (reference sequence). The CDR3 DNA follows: TGTGCCAGTACCCCGTTTGGCGGGATTAGCAATCAGCCCCAGCATTTT. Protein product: CASTPFGGISNQPQHF.

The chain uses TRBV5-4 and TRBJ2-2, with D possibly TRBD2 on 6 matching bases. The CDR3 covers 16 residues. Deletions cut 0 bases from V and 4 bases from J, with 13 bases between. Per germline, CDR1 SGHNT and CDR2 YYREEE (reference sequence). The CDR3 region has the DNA TGTGCCAGCAGCTTGGGACTAGAAGGGATCACCGGGGAGCTGTTTTTT. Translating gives CASSLGLEGITGELFF.

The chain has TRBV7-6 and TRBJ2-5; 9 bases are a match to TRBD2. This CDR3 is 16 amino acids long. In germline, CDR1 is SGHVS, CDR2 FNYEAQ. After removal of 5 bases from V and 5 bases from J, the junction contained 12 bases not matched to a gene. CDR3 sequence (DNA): TGTGCCAGCAGCCAGGGGGGCGGGAGGGCCCGGGAGACCCAGTACTTC. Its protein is CASSQGGGRARETQYF. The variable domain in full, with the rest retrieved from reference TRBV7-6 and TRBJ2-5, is GAGVSQSPRYKVTKRGQDVALRCDPISGHVSLYWYRQALGQGPEFLTYFNYEAQQDKSGLPNDRFSAERPEGSISTLTIQRTEQRDSAMYRCASSQGGGRARETQYFGPGTRLLVL.

The CDR3 loop is CASRNRGKGHYGYTF. The CDR3 DNA sequence: TGTGCCAGCCGAAATCGGGGAAAGGGTCACTATGGCTACACCTTC. The chain combines TRBV7-9 with TRBJ1-2; D remains unclear. This CDR3 is built from 15 residues. From germline, CDR1 is SEHNR and CDR2 FQNEAQ (reference sequence). The germline V and J ends were trimmed by 8 bases and 3 bases, with 19 bases remaining between them.

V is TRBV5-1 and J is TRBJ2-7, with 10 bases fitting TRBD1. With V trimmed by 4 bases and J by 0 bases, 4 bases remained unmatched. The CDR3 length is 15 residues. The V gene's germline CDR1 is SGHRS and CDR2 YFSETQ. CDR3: CASSDGTGDSYEQYF. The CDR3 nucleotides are TGCGCCAGCAGCGACGGGACAGGGGACTCCTACGAGCAGTACTTC.

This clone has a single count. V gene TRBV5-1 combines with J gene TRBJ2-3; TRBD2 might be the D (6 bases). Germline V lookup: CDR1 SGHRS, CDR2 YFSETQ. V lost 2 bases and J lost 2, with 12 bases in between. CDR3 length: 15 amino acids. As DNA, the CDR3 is TGCGCCAGCAGCTTTGGGCTAGCGAACACAGATACGCAGTATTTT. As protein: CASSFGLANTDTQYF.

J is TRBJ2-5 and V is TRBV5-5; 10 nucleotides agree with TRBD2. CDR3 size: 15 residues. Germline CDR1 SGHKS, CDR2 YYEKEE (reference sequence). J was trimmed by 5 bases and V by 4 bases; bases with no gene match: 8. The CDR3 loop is CASSVPGLASETQYF. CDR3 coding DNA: TGTGCCAGCAGCGTACCGGGACTAGCGTCGGAGACCCAGTACTTC.

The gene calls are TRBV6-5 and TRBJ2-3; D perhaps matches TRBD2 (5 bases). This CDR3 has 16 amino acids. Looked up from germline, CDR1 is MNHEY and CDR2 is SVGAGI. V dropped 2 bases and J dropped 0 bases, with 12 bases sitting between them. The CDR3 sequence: CASSYTAGGSTDTQYF. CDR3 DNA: TGTGCCAGCAGTTACACCGCCGGAGGAAGCACAGATACGCAGTATTTT.

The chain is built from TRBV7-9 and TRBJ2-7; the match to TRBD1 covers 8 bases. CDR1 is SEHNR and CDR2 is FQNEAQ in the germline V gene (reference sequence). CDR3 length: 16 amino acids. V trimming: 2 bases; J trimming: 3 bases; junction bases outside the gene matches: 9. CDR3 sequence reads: CASSLSGGQTNYEQYF. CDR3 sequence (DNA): TGTGCCAGCAGCTTATCAGGGGGCCAGACCAACTACGAGCAGTACTTC.

This CDR3 reads CASSSDRTGGATDTQYF. The CDR3 coding sequence is TGTGCCAGCAGTTCGGATCGGACAGGAGGGGCAACAGATACGCAGTATTTT. This chain joins TRBV27 and TRBJ2-3; a weak D match, TRBD1 (7 bases). Germline CDR1 and CDR2: MNHEY and SMNVEV (reference sequence). V shed 4 bases and J shed 3 bases, with 20 bases lying between them. The CDR3 consists of 17 residues.

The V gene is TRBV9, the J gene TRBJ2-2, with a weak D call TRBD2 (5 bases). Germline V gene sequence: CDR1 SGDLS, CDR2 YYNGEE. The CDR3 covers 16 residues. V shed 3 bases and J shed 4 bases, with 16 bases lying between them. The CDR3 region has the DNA TGTGCCAGCAGCGCCCCCCGGGGTATCAGCACCGGGGAGCTGTTTTTT. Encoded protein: CASSAPRGISTGELFF.

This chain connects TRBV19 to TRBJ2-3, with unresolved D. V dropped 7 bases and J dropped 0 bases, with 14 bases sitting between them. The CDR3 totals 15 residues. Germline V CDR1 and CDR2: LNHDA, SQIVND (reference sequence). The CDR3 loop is CASKVLPASTDTQYF. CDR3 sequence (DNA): TGTGCCAGTAAGGTACTACCAGCTAGCACAGATACGCAGTATTTT.

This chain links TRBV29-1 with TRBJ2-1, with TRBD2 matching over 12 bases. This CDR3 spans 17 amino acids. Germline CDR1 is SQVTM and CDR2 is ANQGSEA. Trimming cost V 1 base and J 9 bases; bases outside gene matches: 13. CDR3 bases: TGCAGCGTTGAAGTGGTGACTAGCGGGAGTAATTTTGGTGAGCAGTTCTTC. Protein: CSVEVVTSGSNFGEQFF.

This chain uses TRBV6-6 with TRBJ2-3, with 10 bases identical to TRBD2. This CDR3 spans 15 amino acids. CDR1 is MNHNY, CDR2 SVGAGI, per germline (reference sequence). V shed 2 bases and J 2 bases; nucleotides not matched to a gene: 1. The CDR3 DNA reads TGTGCCAGCAGTTACCTAGCGGGAGACACAGATACGCAGTATTTT. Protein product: CASSYLAGDTDTQYF.

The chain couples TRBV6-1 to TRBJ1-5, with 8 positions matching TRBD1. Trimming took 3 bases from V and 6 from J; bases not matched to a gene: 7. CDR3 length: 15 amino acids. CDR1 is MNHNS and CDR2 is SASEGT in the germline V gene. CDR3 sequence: CASSDGQGAAQPQHF. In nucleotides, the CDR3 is TGTGCCAGCAGTGATGGGCAGGGGGCGGCTCAGCCCCAGCATTTT.

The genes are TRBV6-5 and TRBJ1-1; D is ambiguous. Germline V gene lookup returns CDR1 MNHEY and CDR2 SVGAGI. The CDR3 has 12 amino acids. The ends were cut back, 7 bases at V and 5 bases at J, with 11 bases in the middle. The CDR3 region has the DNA TGTGCCAGCAAGAGAGGGTCGACTGAAGCTTTCTTT. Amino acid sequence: CASKRGSTEAFF.

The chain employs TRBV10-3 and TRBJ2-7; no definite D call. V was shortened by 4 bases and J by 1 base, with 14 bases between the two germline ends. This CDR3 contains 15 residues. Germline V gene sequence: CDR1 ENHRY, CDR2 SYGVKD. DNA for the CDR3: TGTGCCATCAGTGGGGTCGTGGGGATATCCTACGAGCAGTACTTC. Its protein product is CAISGVVGISYEQYF.

This CDR3 is CASSFSPGQTKTYGYTF. The DNA for the CDR3 is TGTGCCAGCAGCTTTTCGCCGGGACAGACTAAAACCTATGGCTACACCTTC. This rearrangement joins TRBV7-9 to TRBJ1-2; 7 bases fit TRBD1. Unmatched junction bases numbered 14, after V lost 3 bases and J lost 4 bases. Germline CDR1 SEHNR, CDR2 FQNEAQ (reference sequence). This CDR3 has 17 amino acids.